The clone carrying this T cell receptor beta chain was recorded once. Participants had their cohort set by participant-reported clinical history. This entry belongs to a study of blood T cell repertoires in COVID-19. The CDR3 loop spans 20 amino acids. V dropped 5 bases and J dropped 0 bases, with 26 bases sitting between them. Germline V gives CDR1 MDHEN, CDR2 SYDVKM. Some clones are missing from TCRdb's copy, which holds only in-frame ones; the method was immunoSEQ multiplex PCR. The data contain roughly 220,000 clones, about 91% of them singletons. V and J are TRBV28 and TRBJ1-3, with D tentatively TRBD1 (6 bases). The material sequenced was PBMCs or T cells enriched from blood (not recorded which). This receptor was identified in a woman aged 45-59 years with acute COVID-19. CDR3 DNA: TGTGCCAGCAGTCTCCGTTTATTTTTCGTTGGACAGAACTCTGGAAACACCATATATTTT. Its translation is CASSLRLFFVGQNSGNTIYF.